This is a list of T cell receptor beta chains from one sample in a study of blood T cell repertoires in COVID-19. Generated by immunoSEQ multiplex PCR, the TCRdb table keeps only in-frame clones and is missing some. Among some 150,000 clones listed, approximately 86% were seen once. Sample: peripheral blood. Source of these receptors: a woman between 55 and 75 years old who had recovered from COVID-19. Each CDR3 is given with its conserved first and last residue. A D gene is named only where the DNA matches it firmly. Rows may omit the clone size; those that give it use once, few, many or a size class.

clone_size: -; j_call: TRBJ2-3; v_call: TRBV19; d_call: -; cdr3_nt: TGTGCCAGTTCCCATCAGCTAGGAAATACGCAGTATTTT; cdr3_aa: CASSHQLGNTQYF
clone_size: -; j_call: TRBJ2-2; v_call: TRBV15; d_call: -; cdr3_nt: TGTGCCACCAGCGCACAGGGTTACACCGGGGAGCTGTTTTTT; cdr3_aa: CATSAQGYTGELFF
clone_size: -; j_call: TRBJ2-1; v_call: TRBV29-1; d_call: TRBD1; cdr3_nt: TGCAGCGTTGAGGGTGGGGACAGGGTTCGGGATGAGCAGTTCTTC; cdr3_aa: CSVEGGDRVRDEQFF
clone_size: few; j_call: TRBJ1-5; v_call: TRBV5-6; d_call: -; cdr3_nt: TGTGCCAGCAGCTTAGGGTCGGGAACCAATCAGCCCCAGCATTTT; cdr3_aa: CASSLGSGTNQPQHF
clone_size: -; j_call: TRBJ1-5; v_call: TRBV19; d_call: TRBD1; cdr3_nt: TGTGCCAGCGGACAGGGCAATCAGCCCCAGCATTTT; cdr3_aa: CASGQGNQPQHF
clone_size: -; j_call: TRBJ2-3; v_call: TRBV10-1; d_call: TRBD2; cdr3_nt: TGCGCCAGCAGTGAGAAGGTAGCGGGGGTAGATACGCAGTATTTT; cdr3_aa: CASSEKVAGVDTQYF
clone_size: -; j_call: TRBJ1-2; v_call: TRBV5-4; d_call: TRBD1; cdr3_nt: TGTGCCAGCAGCCCGCCGGGACAGGGATATGGCTACACCTTC; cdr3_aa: CASSPPGQGYGYTF
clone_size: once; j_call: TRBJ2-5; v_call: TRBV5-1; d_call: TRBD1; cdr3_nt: TGCGCCAGCAGTTTGGGACAGGGGCTAGAGACCCAGTACTTC; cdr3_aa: CASSLGQGLETQYF
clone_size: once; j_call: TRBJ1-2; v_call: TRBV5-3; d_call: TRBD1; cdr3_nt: TGTGCCAGAAGCTGGATCCGGGACAGCTATGGCTACACCTTC; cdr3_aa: CARSWIRDSYGYTF
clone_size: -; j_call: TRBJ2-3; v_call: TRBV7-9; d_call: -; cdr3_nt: TGTGCCAGCAGCTGGACAGAAGGCGATACGCAGTATTTT; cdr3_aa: CASSWTEGDTQYF
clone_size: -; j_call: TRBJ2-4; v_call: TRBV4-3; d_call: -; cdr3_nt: TGCGCCAGCAGCCAAGAACTTTCTGGAGCCAAAAACATTCAGTACTTC; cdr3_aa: CASSQELSGAKNIQYF
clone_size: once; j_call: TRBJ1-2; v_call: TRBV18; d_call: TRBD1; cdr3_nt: TGTGCCAGCTCACCATCGACAGGGGCCAACTATGGCTACACCTTC; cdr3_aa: CASSPSTGANYGYTF
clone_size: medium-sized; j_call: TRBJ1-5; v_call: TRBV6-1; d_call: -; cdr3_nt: TGTGCCAGCAGTGAGAGTAATCAGCCCCAGCATTTT; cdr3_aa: CASSESNQPQHF
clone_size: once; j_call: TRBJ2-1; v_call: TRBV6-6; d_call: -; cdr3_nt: TGTGCCAGCAGCCGTAGCTTGGGGGGGCAATTAAATGAGCAGTTCTTC; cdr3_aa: CASSRSLGGQLNEQFF